This TCR beta chain was profiled in a study of Graves' ophthalmopathy and Graves' hyperthyroidism. All donors with ophthalmopathy were recorded as having moderate-to-severe activity, CAS ≥3, NOSPECS ≥4 and a duration under 3 months. Diagnosis used clinical symptoms, serum thyroxine, TRAb, thyroid ultrasound and orbital computed tomography. TCR beta CDR3 amplification used RNA transcripts. HTBI primers primed a first-round RT-PCR, and a second-round multiplex PCR followed. TCRdb independently ran MiXCR on the multiplex PCR reads; one entry per CDR3 protein. The table lists 500,000 to 800,000 distinct CDR3 sequences, roughly 39% of them singletons. This clonotype came up a few times. The CDR3 sequence is 15 residues long. The J segment lost 1 base and the V segment lost 0 bases, leaving 4 bases of the junction unmatched. Germline CDR1 reads DFQATT; CDR2 reads SNEGSKA (reference sequence).

The chain joins TRBV20-1 to TRBJ2-7, with 9 bases aligning to TRBD2. The sequenced sample was peripheral blood. The TCR originated in an adult man with Graves' ophthalmopathy. CDR3 in amino acids: CSARDIAGESYEQYF. DNA for the CDR3: TGCAGTGCTAGAGATATAGCGGGGGAATCCTACGAGCAGTACTTC.